Below, 20 T cell receptor beta chains from the same sample are listed, as sequenced in a study of Ad26.COV2.S vaccination and SARS-CoV-2 variants. Regarding treatment: 15 to 20 received Ad26.COV2.S at low or high dose, single or two shots; about 5 received placebo; per-sample allocation not given. Sampling took place 63 days after the first vaccine or placebo injection. Repertoires were generated with immunoSEQ multiplex PCR, while TCRdb's copy carries only in-frame clones and drops some. This table holds about 400,000 clones, 88% found once. This sample comprised peripheral blood, obtained in a trial of Ad26.COV2.S vaccine versus placebo. These receptors were collected from a person between 18 and 65 years old who received the Ad26.COV2.S COVID-19 vaccine or a placebo.

The V and J genes are TRBV6-2 or TRBV6-3 and TRBJ2-4; TRBD2 matches at 8 bases. The length of the CDR3 is 18 residues. The V and J ends lost 5 bases and 0 bases, in that order; junction bases with no gene match: 12. CDR1 and CDR2 from the germline V gene are MNHEY and SVGEGT. The DNA for the CDR3 is TGTGCCAGCAGTCGCCGCTGGGCGGGGGGTGAAGCCAAAAACATTCAGTACTTC. It translates to CASSRRWAGGEAKNIQYF.

The chain recombines TRBV6-5 with TRBJ2-3, with 12 bases identical to TRBD2. Germline CDR1 is MNHEY and CDR2 is SVGAGI. The CDR3 covers 15 residues. The ends lost 8 bases at V and 4 bases at J; junction bases unmatched: 7. CDR3 residues: CASVPSGGASDTQYF. The CDR3 DNA reads TGTGCCAGCGTCCCTAGCGGGGGGGCCTCAGATACGCAGTATTTT.

In its sample, this clone was seen a few times. The rearrangement joins TRBV27 to TRBJ1-6; TRBD1 matches 9 bases. V was clipped by 5 bases and J by 8 bases; unmatched bases: 4. The germline V gene has CDR1 MNHEY and CDR2 SMNVEV (reference sequence). The CDR3 covers 14 residues. CDR3 nucleotide sequence: TGTGCCAGCAGTCGGGACAGGGTTGATTCACCCCTCCACTTT. It codes for CASSRDRVDSPLHF.

J is TRBJ2-2 and V is TRBV7-9, with TRBD1 identical over 9 bases. CDR3 length: 16 residues. The V segment lost 2 bases and the J segment 1 base; nucleotides outside the gene matches: 2. Germline V lookup: CDR1 SEHNR, CDR2 FQNEAQ (reference sequence). The CDR3 sequence: CASSLRDRENTGELFF. For the CDR3, the DNA is TGTGCCAGCAGCTTAAGGGACAGGGAGAACACCGGGGAGCTGTTTTTT.

The CDR3 is CASSQGTGFTEAFF. Written as DNA, the CDR3 is TGCGCCAGCAGCCAAGGGACAGGGTTCACTGAAGCTTTCTTT. This chain connects TRBV4-1 to TRBJ1-1; 8 bases are shared with TRBD1. The J segment lost 4 bases and the V segment lost 1 base, leaving 2 bases of the junction unmatched. This CDR3 region has 14 residues. Germline CDR1 and CDR2: MGHRA and YSYEKL.

This clone occurred a few times. This chain uses TRBV7-2 with TRBJ1-5; D is ambiguous. V was shortened by 5 bases and J by 2 bases, with 13 bases between the two germline ends. CDR3 length: 15 residues. CDR1 and CDR2 (germline): SGHTA, FQGNSA. The CDR3 is CASSPIRGGNQPQHF. DNA of the CDR3: TGTGCCAGCAGCCCTATCCGGGGAGGCAATCAGCCCCAGCATTTT.

The V and J genes are TRBV19 and TRBJ2-1, with TRBD2 matching 11 bases. V lost 1 base, J lost 9 bases, and 5 bases stayed unmatched. CDR1 LNHDA and CDR2 SQIVND come from the germline V gene (reference sequence). The CDR3 contains 15 residues. The CDR3 DNA sequence: TGTGCCAGTAGTATAGGTCTAGCGGGGGGTAGTGAGCAGTTCTTC. Its translation is CASSIGLAGGSEQFF.

The chain joins TRBV6-1 to TRBJ2-1, with TRBD2 as a possible D gene (7 bases). In germline, CDR1 is MNHNS, CDR2 SASEGT. This CDR3 is 15 amino acids long. V lost 1 base to trimming and J lost 9 bases, with 16 bases between them. CDR3 amino acids: CASSEVYRGAVEQFF. As DNA, the CDR3 is TGTGCCAGCAGTGAAGTGTACCGGGGGGCGGTTGAGCAGTTCTTC.

The V call is TRBV4-1, the J call TRBJ2-1, with 8 bases that match TRBD1. Germline assignment: CDR1 MGHRA and CDR2 YSYEKL. With 1 base clipped from V and 5 bases from J, the junction kept 4 bases outside the gene matches. There are 15 residues in the CDR3. CDR3: CASSQVTGEDNEQFF. CDR3 DNA sequence: TGCGCCAGCAGCCAAGTGACAGGGGAAGACAATGAGCAGTTCTTC.

The chain is built from TRBV7-6 and TRBJ2-5, with 10 bases aligning to TRBD2. Germline lookup yields CDR1 SGHVS and CDR2 FNYEAQ. V gave up 2 bases and J gave up 8 bases; unmatched junction bases: 14. The CDR3 is made up of 17 amino acids. This chain's CDR3 is CASSLRSGGGLRATQYF. The CDR3 coding sequence is TGTGCCAGCAGCTTACGGAGCGGGGGGGGATTAAGAGCTACCCAGTACTTC.

The V gene is TRBV19, the J gene TRBJ1-4; 7 bases line up with TRBD1. J lost 2 bases, V lost 5 bases, and 5 bases had no gene match. CDR1 is LNHDA and CDR2 is SQIVND in the germline V gene (reference sequence). The CDR3 runs to 15 residues. The CDR3 nucleotides read TGTGCCAGTAGTCACTGGGACAGTACTAATGAAAAACTGTTTTTT. This sequence encodes CASSHWDSTNEKLFF. The full variable domain, its missing parts supplied by reference TRBV19 and TRBJ1-4, is DGGITQSPKYLFRKEGQNVTLSCEQNLNHDAMYWYRQDPGQGLRLIYYSQIVNDFQKGDIAEGYSVSREKKESFPLTVTSAQKNPTAFYLCASSHWDSTNEKLFFGSGTQLSVL.

The chain carries TRBV30 and TRBJ2-3; D uncertain. Germline CDR1 reads GTSNPN; CDR2 reads SVGIG (reference sequence). The CDR3 has 15 amino acids. Trimming left V 0 bases short and J 1 base short, with 11 bases between. The CDR3, as DNA: TGTGCCTGGAGTGTTAAAGGTTATCGCACAGATACGCAGTATTTT. It yields the protein CAWSVKGYRTDTQYF. The complete variable domain, with remaining parts taken from reference TRBV30 and TRBJ2-3, reads SQTIHQWPATLVQPVGSPLSLECTVEGTSNPNLYWYRQAAGRGLQLLFYSVGIGQISSEVPQNLSASRPQDRQFILSSKKLLLSDSGFYLCAWSVKGYRTDTQYFGPGTRLTVL.

The chain joins TRBV28 to TRBJ1-5; D is unresolved. Germline assignment: CDR1 MDHEN and CDR2 SYDVKM. With 6 bases removed from V and 0 bases from J, the gap between germline ends came to 9 bases. This CDR3 is built from 14 residues. CDR3 bases: TGTGCCAGCAGGGACCGATATAGCAATCAGCCCCAGCATTTT. This translates into CASRDRYSNQPQHF. The full variable domain, in which reference TRBV28 and TRBJ1-5 provide the parts outside the CDR3, is DVKVTQSSRYLVKRTGEKVFLECVQDMDHENMFWYRQDPGLGLRLIYFSYDVKMKEKGDIPEGYSVSREKKERFSLILESASTNQTSMYLCASRDRYSNQPQHFGDGTRLSIL.

The chain links TRBV28 to TRBJ2-7; no definite D call. The V and J ends lost 3 bases and 0 bases respectively, with 9 bases between them. There are 14 residues in the CDR3. The V gene's germline CDR1 is MDHEN and CDR2 SYDVKM. Written as DNA, the CDR3 is TGTGCCAGCAGTTTTGCAGGAAGCTCCTACGAGCAGTACTTC. Protein product: CASSFAGSSYEQYF.

The rearrangement joins TRBV12-5 to TRBJ2-7; 10 nucleotides align to TRBD1. Germline values: CDR1 LGHNT, CDR2 FRNRAP. This CDR3 spans 17 amino acids. The ends lost 2 bases at V and 1 base at J; junction bases unmatched: 8. This chain's CDR3 is CASGLYVPGQGSYEQYF. In nucleotides, the CDR3 is TGTGCTAGTGGTTTGTACGTCCCGGGACAGGGGTCCTACGAGCAGTACTTC.

This chain joins TRBV12-3 or TRBV12-4 and TRBJ2-3; D may be TRBD1 (6 bases). V was pared by 1 base and J by 4 bases, with 6 bases between. This CDR3 is built from 13 residues. The CDR3 bases are TGTGCCAGCAGTTTAGAGGGGGCAGATACGCAGTATTTT. It codes for CASSLEGADTQYF.

This clone was seen more than once but under ten times. This chain uses TRBV19 with TRBJ2-3; TRBD1 agrees at 10 bases. The CDR3 is 16 residues long. Germline lookup yields CDR1 LNHDA and CDR2 SQIVND (reference sequence). With V trimmed by 5 bases and J by 0 bases, 5 bases remained unmatched. The CDR3 coding sequence is TGTGCCAGTAGTCAGAGGGACAGGGGAAGCACAGATACGCAGTATTTT. Its translation is CASSQRDRGSTDTQYF.

About this clone: At one end the junction does not follow the germline gene, possibly because of a read error. The chain's CDR3 is CASSLAGWEKLFF. For the CDR3, the DNA is TGTGCCAGCAGCCTAGCGGGATGGGAAAAACTGTTTTTT. V and J are TRBV7-2 and TRBJ1-4; D remains unclear. Germline V gene data show CDR1 as SGHTA and CDR2 as FQGNSA. CDR3 length: 13 residues.

This chain uses TRBV4-2 with TRBJ2-7, with 10 bases that match TRBD1. Germline trimming cut 7 bases from V and 6 bases from J; bases unmatched to any gene: 9. The CDR3 has 14 amino acids. Looked up from germline, CDR1 is LGHNA and CDR2 is YNFKEQ. CDR3 sequence reads: CASTDPGQGFEQYF. In DNA, the CDR3 is TGTGCCAGCACCGACCCGGGACAGGGGTTCGAGCAGTACTTC.

This clone was detected once. This chain joins TRBV24-1 and TRBJ2-7, with D uncertain. The ends were cut back, 5 bases at V and 0 bases at J, with 10 bases in the middle. The CDR3 has 14 residues. The V gene's germline CDR1 is KGHDR and CDR2 SFDVKD. The CDR3 bases are TGTGCCACCAGTGGTGGGTACAGCTCCTACGAGCAGTACTTC. It codes for CATSGGYSSYEQYF.